Below, one T cell receptor (beta chain) is given with its context. The antigen it recognizes is unknown. No much larger clone exists at a distance of one base, and base qualities are not known. The CDR3 covers 16 residues, taking in both the cysteine and the phenylalanine. The DNA shown is the 48-base CDR3, in frame from base 1. CDR1 and CDR2 (MDHEN, SYDVKM) derive from the germline V gene. V and J are trimmed by 3 bases and 6 bases, and the gene matches miss 10 bases of the junction. The source of the sample is a study of lymphopenia after photon versus proton radiotherapy (dated by TCRdb to between 2018 and 2020). Concerning the study at large: Photon and proton radiation therapy were compared by the study for their immunological effects in patients with gastrointestinal tumors who developed high-grade lymphopenia. A cohort of about 20 patients with gastrointestinal tumors who received either photon or proton therapy and subsequently developed lymphopenia was included. The goal of the study was to characterize the differences between the two radiation modalities in how they affect the immune system. Broad study findings and their caveats: After the lymphocyte count nadir, photon-treated repertoires showed oligoclonal expansion, especially of CD8+ Temra cells, which drove the drop in diversity. Across the cohort, a larger post-nadir drop in TCR diversity was inversely correlated with overall survival time among patients who died. The survival association was assessed only in patients who died, and better survival with proton therapy was presented by the authors as a possibility rather than a demonstrated result. During treatment, patients who received proton therapy stayed relatively stable, whereas patients who received photon therapy lost naive T cells and TCR diversity and gained effector/memory populations.

Libraries were constructed by the immunoSEQ multiplex PCR assay. T cell repertoires were profiled by deep sequencing of rearranged TCR beta loci, alongside multiparametric flow cytometry. TCRdb provides this immuneACCESS table in a form limited to in-frame rearrangements. Some clones are lacking; in checked studies, under half of them reflect an unresolved V gene, and why the rest are absent is not known. Across this sample there are about 39,000 clones, with about 93% seen only once. The ten largest clonotypes hold approximately 16% of the sample. This receptor chain uses TRBV28 and TRBJ1-5; the junction holds 8 bases that match TRBD1. The sequence was collected from a man in his 60s with cholangiocarcinoma. The sample here was peripheral blood, taken from a patient treated with photon-based radiotherapy. The CDR3 protein: CASSFWTGISPQPQHF. The bases are TGTGCCAGCAGTTTTTGGACAGGGATTAGTCCTCAGCCCCAGCATTTT.